These 17 T cell receptor beta chains were all obtained from the same sample, sequenced in a study of neurological immune-mediated disorders. TCRdb used MiXCR to reprocess the 5' RACE reads, holding one entry per CDR3 protein. The sample lists around 47,000 distinct CDR3 sequences, 20% to 25% occurring once. Sample time point: technical triplicate 3. Input material: PBMCs. All receptors come from a man aged 55-75 years with HTLV-1-associated myelopathy (HAM/TSP).

This clonotype has a count of ten or more. The rearrangement uses TRBV20-1 and TRBJ1-5; D not certain. The V and J ends lost 3 bases and 3 bases respectively, with 9 bases between them. Looked up from germline, CDR1 is DFQATT and CDR2 is SNEGSKA (reference sequence). The CDR3 extends over 13 amino acids. CDR3 region: CSASPGSNQPQHF. The CDR3 DNA reads as TGCAGTGCTAGTCCCGGGTCCAATCAGCCCCAGCATTTT.

The sample holds many counts of this clonotype. The J gene is TRBJ2-2, the V gene TRBV6-5, with unresolved D. This CDR3 region has 12 residues. CDR1 is MNHEY and CDR2 is SVGAGI in the germline V gene. V was clipped by 8 bases and J by 6 bases, with 10 bases between them. CDR3 sequence reads: CASGIFAGELFF. The CDR3 region has the DNA TGTGCCAGCGGTATCTTCGCCGGGGAGCTGTTTTTT.

This clonotype appeared many times. The rearrangement uses TRBV12-3 or TRBV12-4 and TRBJ1-1, with 7 bases lining up with TRBD1. The CDR3 totals 14 residues. V gave up 7 bases and J gave up 5 bases; unmatched junction bases: 10. CDR3 in DNA: TGTGCCAGCACCCTTCCTGTGACAGGGACTGAAGCTTTCTTT. Its protein is CASTLPVTGTEAFF.

This clonotype was seen at least ten times. The CDR3 bases are TGTGCCAGCAGTCCCGGACCCCATGATACGCAGTATTTT. Protein sequence: CASSPGPHDTQYF. V gene TRBV12-3 or TRBV12-4 combines with J gene TRBJ2-3; no definite D call. The CDR3 loop spans 13 amino acids. The V end was cut by 5 bases, the J end by 6 bases, with 12 bases between.

This clonotype was observed at least ten times. Just one base apart from a much larger clone, this may be a read error. This chain uses TRBV20-1 with TRBJ2-1; D remains ambiguous. The V end lost 1 base, the J end lost 10 bases, and 17 bases lay between the germline ends. This CDR3 is 14 amino acids long. The germline CDR1 and CDR2 sequences are DFQATT and SNEGSKA (reference sequence). CDR3 sequence (DNA): TGCAGTGCTAGAGCTCCGGGCCGAACATTCGAGCAGTTCTTC. Protein product: CSARAPGRTFEQFF.

This clonotype was recorded at least ten times. The chain employs TRBV9 and TRBJ2-7; 10 bases are shared with TRBD2. With V trimmed by 2 bases and J by 3 bases, 5 bases remained unmatched. This CDR3 has 15 residues. Per the germline V gene, CDR1 is SGDLS and CDR2 is YYNGEE. CDR3 DNA sequence: TGTGCCAGCAGCGTGTCGGCTAGCGGGAGCTACGAGCAGTACTTC. Its protein product is CASSVSASGSYEQYF.

This clonotype occurred many times. The rearrangement uses TRBV20-1 and TRBJ1-2; D remains ambiguous. V shed 8 bases and J shed 0 bases, with 10 bases lying between them. From germline, CDR1 is DFQATT and CDR2 SNEGSKA (reference sequence). This CDR3 has 12 amino acids. The DNA of the CDR3 is TGCAGTTTTCAAATGCCTAACTATGGCTACACCTTC. It specifies CSFQMPNYGYTF.

This clonotype was found many times. This sequence joins TRBV10-3 and TRBJ1-3; 10 bases are shared with TRBD1. This CDR3 has 12 residues. The V gene's germline CDR1 is ENHRY and CDR2 SYGVKD. V lost 10 bases and J lost 7; bases outside the gene matches: 4. This chain's CDR3 is CATGQGENTIYF. DNA of the CDR3: TGTGCCACCGGACAGGGGGAGAACACCATATATTTT.

This clonotype was picked up many times. This chain connects TRBV5-1 to TRBJ1-4, with 7 nucleotides matching TRBD1. J gave up 0 bases and V 8 bases, and 7 bases lay outside the gene matches. CDR3 length: 15 amino acids. The germline V gene has CDR1 SGHRS and CDR2 YFSETQ. CDR3 in amino acids: CASAGQSATNEKLFF. The CDR3 DNA sequence: TGCGCCAGTGCGGGACAGTCTGCAACTAATGAAAAACTGTTTTTT.

The rearrangement uses TRBV18 and TRBJ1-1, with 10 bases matching TRBD1. The CDR3 covers 14 residues. The V gene's germline CDR1 is KGHSH and CDR2 LQKENI. V was pared by 6 bases and J by 12 bases, with 13 bases of the junction left unmatched. CDR3 sequence (DNA): TGTGCCAGCTCTCAGGACAGGGGGTCCCCACTGACTTTCTTT. Translating it yields CASSQDRGSPLTFF.

This clonotype has ten or more counts. The CDR3 DNA follows: TGTGCCAGCAGTGCCGACCCGGGGCTCCGTCGCGAAAAACTGTTTTTT. Residues: CASSADPGLRREKLFF. The chain joins TRBV6-1 to TRBJ1-4, with D possibly TRBD1 on 5 matching bases. Trimming left V 4 bases short and J 8 bases short, with 20 bases between. The CDR3 runs to 16 residues. Germline assignment: CDR1 MNHNS and CDR2 SASEGT.

This clonotype was recorded only once. This chain connects TRBV10-3 to TRBJ1-5, with D perhaps TRBD1 (5 bases). Germline CDR1 reads ENHRY; CDR2 reads SYGVKD. V gave up 8 bases and J gave up 9 bases, with 20 bases separating them. The CDR3 has 14 residues. The CDR3 reads CAIGSGLGNMPQHF. The CDR3 DNA sequence: TGTGCCATCGGTTCGGGACTAGGCAATATGCCCCAGCATTTT.

In its sample, this clonotype was seen many times. The chain recombines TRBV7-9 with TRBJ1-2; possible D gene TRBD1, 5 bases. The germline V and J ends were trimmed by 5 bases and 0 bases, with 16 bases remaining between them. The length of the CDR3 is 16 residues. The germline gives CDR1 SEHNR, CDR2 FQNEAQ (reference sequence). The CDR3 DNA follows: TGTGCCAGCAGCCGTTGGGGGACGGGAGCTAACTATGGCTACACCTTC. This gives the protein CASSRWGTGANYGYTF.

The rearrangement links TRBV20-1 to TRBJ2-3; 9 positions agree with TRBD1. The CDR3 has 13 amino acids. Germline CDR1 DFQATT, CDR2 SNEGSKA (reference sequence). Germline trimming cut 5 bases from V and 5 bases from J; bases unmatched to any gene: 5. The CDR3 loop is CSASGQGIDTQYF. CDR3 in DNA: TGCAGTGCTTCGGGACAGGGAATAGATACGCAGTATTTT.

By share of the sample, this clonotype is medium-sized. The J gene is TRBJ2-1, the V gene TRBV6-5; 9 bases are a match to TRBD1. The length of the CDR3 is 17 residues. After removal of 4 bases from V and 9 bases from J, the junction contained 16 bases not matched to a gene. Germline V gene lookup returns CDR1 MNHEY and CDR2 SVGAGI. CDR3 amino acids: CASSLMSRGQGTIEQFF. Written as DNA, the CDR3 is TGTGCCAGCAGTTTAATGTCTCGGGGACAGGGTACTATTGAGCAGTTCTTC.

Many counts were recorded for this clonotype. The rearrangement links TRBV20-1 to TRBJ1-2, with D possibly TRBD1 on 5 matching bases. This CDR3 contains 14 residues. Trimming took 4 bases from V and 2 from J, leaving 14 bases between them. Looked up from germline, CDR1 is DFQATT and CDR2 is SNEGSKA (reference sequence). The CDR3 loop is CSATEGAGNYGYTF. CDR3 sequence (DNA): TGCAGTGCTACGGAGGGAGCAGGGAACTATGGCTACACCTTC.

This clonotype came up many times. The rearrangement uses TRBV20-1 and TRBJ2-3; unclear D gene. Germline V CDR1 and CDR2: DFQATT, SNEGSKA (reference sequence). This CDR3 comprises 14 residues. The V end was cut by 2 bases, the J end by 1 base, with 10 bases between. CDR3 bases: TGCAGTGCTAGATTTATGATTGGCACAGATACGCAGTATTTT. This sequence encodes CSARFMIGTDTQYF.